The 18 T cell receptor beta chains reported below all come from one sample, sequenced in a study of identical twins. TCRdb re-derived calls from the 5' RACE reads in MiXCR, one entry per CDR3 protein. The sample gives about 1.7 million distinct CDR3 sequences, under 35% of which show up once; around 0.25% is in the top ten. Input material: cord blood. The receptors were sampled from a newborn girl in good health.

The chain employs TRBV6-6 and TRBJ2-3, with TRBD2 matching 9 bases. CDR1 is MNHNY, CDR2 SVGAGI, per germline (reference sequence). Losses at the gene ends were 0 bases for V and 5 bases for J; bases not matched to a gene: 3. CDR3 length: 15 amino acids. CDR3 DNA sequence: TGTGCCAGCAGTTACTCGACAGCGGGAGGAGATACGCAGTATTTT. This translates into CASSYSTAGGDTQYF.

In its sample, this clonotype was seen once. DNA of the CDR3: TGTGCCAGCAGCGCCGAGGGGATTCGGAACACTGAAGCTTTCTTT. As protein: CASSAEGIRNTEAFF. V and J are TRBV11-1 and TRBJ1-1; possible D gene TRBD1, 5 bases. The CDR3 has 15 amino acids. Trimming shortened V by 5 bases and J by 1 base, and 14 bases separated the two germline ends. Germline CDR1 is SGHAT and CDR2 is FQDESV (reference sequence).

This chain connects TRBV12-3 or TRBV12-4 to TRBJ2-1; weak D call: TRBD1 (7 bases). Trimming left V 7 bases short and J 0 bases short, with 28 bases between. The CDR3 is made up of 20 amino acids. The CDR3 spells CASTGSGTQGGESSYNEQFF. As DNA, the CDR3 is TGTGCCAGCACCGGTTCCGGGACCCAGGGGGGCGAGAGCTCCTACAATGAGCAGTTCTTC.

V gene TRBV5-1 combines with J gene TRBJ2-3; 13 positions agree with TRBD2. Trimming at V came to 3 bases and at J to 3 bases, leaving 10 bases not matched to a gene. There are 18 residues in the CDR3. Germline V lookup: CDR1 SGHRS, CDR2 YFSETQ. CDR3 sequence reads: CASSSRTSGRFGTDTQYF. CDR3 nucleotides: TGCGCCAGCAGCTCCCGGACTAGCGGGAGATTTGGGACAGATACGCAGTATTTT.

This chain uses TRBV2 with TRBJ1-1, with 8 nucleotides matching TRBD1. V shed 3 bases, J shed 10 bases, and the junction held 1 base outside the gene matches. The CDR3 is 11 amino acids. Germline CDR1 SNHLY, CDR2 FYNNEI. CDR3 sequence: CASSDRGRAFF. Written as DNA, the CDR3 is TGTGCCAGCAGTGACAGGGGGCGAGCTTTCTTT.

V usage is TRBV20-1 and J usage is TRBJ1-1; D is uncertain. V was clipped by 3 bases and J by 5 bases, with 10 bases between them. The CDR3 runs 12 residues. Germline V gene data show CDR1 as DFQATT and CDR2 as SNEGSKA (reference sequence). The CDR3 reads CSASEGWTEAFF. In DNA, the CDR3 is TGCAGTGCTAGTGAAGGTTGGACTGAAGCTTTCTTT.

This clonotype has just one count. A read error is possible here, since a much larger clone lies one base away. This chain connects TRBV6-5 to TRBJ2-4; D is possibly TRBD2 (6 bases). Between the trimmed V and J ends, which lost 2 bases and 1 base, there was a span of 18 bases. CDR1 is MNHEY, CDR2 SVGAGI, per germline. The CDR3 runs to 18 residues. CDR3 amino acids: CASSYRPSEPKAKNIQYF. The CDR3 DNA reads as TGTGCCAGCAGTTACCGGCCTAGCGAACCGAAGGCCAAAAACATTCAGTACTTC.

The chain is built from TRBV6-1 and TRBJ1-2; D gene unclear. This CDR3 has 11 residues. In germline, CDR1 is MNHNS, CDR2 SASEGT. V lost 10 bases and J 3 bases, leaving 9 bases between the germline ends. CDR3 coding DNA: TGTGCCACCGGGCCCTACTATGGCTACACCTTC. Encoded protein: CATGPYYGYTF.

This chain joins TRBV4-2 and TRBJ2-3, with 13 positions matching TRBD2. This CDR3 is built from 19 residues. The J segment lost 4 bases and the V segment lost 3 bases, leaving 13 bases of the junction unmatched. Germline lookup yields CDR1 LGHNA and CDR2 YNFKEQ. The chain's CDR3 is CASSHGPRTSGRSSDTQYF. As DNA, the CDR3 is TGTGCCAGCAGCCATGGCCCTAGGACTAGCGGGAGAAGTTCAGATACGCAGTATTTT.

This chain connects TRBV6-6 to TRBJ2-1, with D perhaps TRBD1 or TRBD2 (5 bases each). CDR3 length: 16 amino acids. The germline CDR1 and CDR2 sequences are MNHNY and SVGAGI (reference sequence). V shed 0 bases and J shed 6 bases, with 15 bases lying between them. CDR3 amino acids: CASSYSPGRRSNEQFF. CDR3 in DNA: TGTGCCAGCAGTTACTCGCCGGGACGGCGTAGCAATGAGCAGTTCTTC.

This clonotype has a handful of counts. V and J are TRBV12-5 and TRBJ2-1; D is ambiguous. The V and J ends lost 5 bases and 7 bases respectively, with 18 bases between them. There are 15 residues in the CDR3. Germline assignment: CDR1 LGHNT and CDR2 FRNRAP. In nucleotides, the CDR3 is TGTGCTAGTGGTCAAGGTTCTACCTGGAGAAATGAGCAGTTCTTC. It translates to CASGQGSTWRNEQFF. Based on the CDR3 plus reference TRBV12-5 and TRBJ2-1, the full variable domain is DARVTQTPRHKVTEMGQEVTMRCQPILGHNTVFWYRQTMMQGLELLAYFRNRAPLDDSGMPKDRFSAEMPDATLATLKIQPSEPRDSAVYFCASGQGSTWRNEQFFGPGTRLTVL.

This clonotype has just a few counts. The chain is built from TRBV12-3 or TRBV12-4 and TRBJ2-2; D is uncertain. The length of the CDR3 is 13 residues. V was shortened by 7 bases and J by 4 bases, with 10 bases between the two germline ends. The CDR3 coding sequence is TGTGCCAGCAAACGCAGTACCACCGGGGAGCTGTTTTTT. This translates into CASKRSTTGELFF.

The chain has TRBV30 and TRBJ1-5, with D perhaps TRBD1 (5 bases). V dropped 2 bases and J dropped 2 bases, with 10 bases sitting between them. This CDR3 is 14 amino acids long. The V gene's germline CDR1 is GTSNPN and CDR2 SVGIG (reference sequence). The CDR3 DNA sequence: TGTGCCTGGAGTACGGGGGGTGGCAATCAGCCCCAGCATTTT. Its translation: CAWSTGGGNQPQHF.

V gene TRBV20-1 combines with J gene TRBJ1-4; 7 positions agree with TRBD1. V trimming: 3 bases; J trimming: 2 bases; junction bases outside the gene matches: 6. The CDR3 sequence is 15 residues long. The germline V gene encodes CDR1 DFQATT and CDR2 SNEGSKA (reference sequence). The CDR3 loop reads CSARTGRWTNEKLFF. The CDR3 nucleotides read TGCAGTGCTAGGACAGGGAGATGGACTAATGAAAAACTGTTTTTT.

This clonotype was observed a few times. The J gene is TRBJ1-2, the V gene TRBV12-3 or TRBV12-4; possibly TRBD1 for D (5 bases). CDR3 size: 13 residues. Deletions cut 5 bases from V and 8 bases from J, with 15 bases between. CDR3 in DNA: TGTGCCAGCAGTCCCGGGACCGACCTCGGCTACACCTTC. Protein: CASSPGTDLGYTF.

V gene TRBV10-1 combines with J gene TRBJ1-2; no clear D gene. The CDR3 has 14 amino acids. CDR1 is WNHNN and CDR2 is SYGVQD in the germline V gene (reference sequence). V lost 6 bases and J 0 bases, leaving 11 bases between the germline ends. For the CDR3, the DNA is TGCGCCAGCAGCTTACAGTTCCCTAACTATGGCTACACCTTC. Translation: CASSLQFPNYGYTF.

The chain links TRBV20-1 to TRBJ2-3; TRBD2 aligns across 14 bases. Germline loops: CDR1 DFQATT, CDR2 SNEGSKA (reference sequence). The CDR3 has 18 amino acids. The J segment lost 0 bases and the V segment lost 1 base, leaving 6 bases of the junction unmatched. This CDR3 reads CSARGTGTSGGSTDTQYF. DNA for the CDR3: TGCAGTGCTAGAGGCACCGGGACTAGCGGGGGAAGCACAGATACGCAGTATTTT.

This clonotype was seen a few times. Written as DNA, the CDR3 is TGTGCCAGCAGTTTCCCAAGGGGGGTCAGTAATGAAAAACTGTTTTTT. This translates into CASSFPRGVSNEKLFF. The J gene is TRBJ1-4, the V gene TRBV28, with D possibly being TRBD1 (6 bases). This CDR3 has 16 amino acids. Germline-derived CDR1 and CDR2 are MDHEN and SYDVKM. The germline V and J ends were trimmed by 3 bases and 4 bases, with 15 bases remaining between them.